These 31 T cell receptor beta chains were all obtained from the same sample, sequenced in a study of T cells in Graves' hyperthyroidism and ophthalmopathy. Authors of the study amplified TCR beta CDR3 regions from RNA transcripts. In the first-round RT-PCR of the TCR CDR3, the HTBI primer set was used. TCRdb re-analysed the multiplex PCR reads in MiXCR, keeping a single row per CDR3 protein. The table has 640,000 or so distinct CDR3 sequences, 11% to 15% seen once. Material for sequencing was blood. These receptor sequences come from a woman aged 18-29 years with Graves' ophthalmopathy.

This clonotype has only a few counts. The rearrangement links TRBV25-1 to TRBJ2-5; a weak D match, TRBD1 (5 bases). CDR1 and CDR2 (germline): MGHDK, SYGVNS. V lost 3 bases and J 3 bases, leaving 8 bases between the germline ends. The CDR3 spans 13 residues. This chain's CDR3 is CASSELGEETQYF. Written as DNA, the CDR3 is TGTGCCAGCAGTGAGTTAGGGGAAGAGACCCAGTACTTC.

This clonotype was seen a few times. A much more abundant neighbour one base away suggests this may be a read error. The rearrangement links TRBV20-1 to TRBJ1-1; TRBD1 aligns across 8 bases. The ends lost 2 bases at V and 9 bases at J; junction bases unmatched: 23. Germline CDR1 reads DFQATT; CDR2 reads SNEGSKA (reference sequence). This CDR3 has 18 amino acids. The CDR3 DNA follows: TGCAGTGCTAGAACCGAGACAGGGGTTAGGACGCGAGGTACTAAAGCTTTCTTT. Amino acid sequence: CSARTETGVRTRGTKAFF.

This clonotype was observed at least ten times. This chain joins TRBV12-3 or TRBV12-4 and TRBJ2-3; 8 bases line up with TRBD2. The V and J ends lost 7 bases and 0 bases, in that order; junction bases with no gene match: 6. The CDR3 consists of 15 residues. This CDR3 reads CASNKLAASTDTQYF. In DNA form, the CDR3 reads TGTGCCAGCAACAAACTAGCGGCTAGCACAGATACGCAGTATTTT.

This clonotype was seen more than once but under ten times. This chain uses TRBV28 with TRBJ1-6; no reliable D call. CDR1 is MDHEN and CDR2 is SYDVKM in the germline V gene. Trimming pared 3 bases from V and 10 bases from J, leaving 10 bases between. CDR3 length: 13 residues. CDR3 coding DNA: TGTGCCAGCAGTTTGGAGGTGGGGTCACCCCTCCACTTT. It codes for CASSLEVGSPLHF.

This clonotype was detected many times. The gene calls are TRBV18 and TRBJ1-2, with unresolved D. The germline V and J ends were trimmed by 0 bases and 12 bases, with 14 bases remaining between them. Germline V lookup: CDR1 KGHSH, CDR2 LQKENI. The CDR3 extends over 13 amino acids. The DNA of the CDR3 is TGTGCCAGCTCACCACCCCAGGCGCCCTTCGACACCTTC. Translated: CASSPPQAPFDTF. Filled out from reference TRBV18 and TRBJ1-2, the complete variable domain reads NAGVMQNPRHLVRRRGQEARLRCSPMKGHSHVYWYRQLPEEGLKFMVYLQKENIIDESGMPKERFSAEFPKEGPSILRIQQVVRGDSAAYFCASSPPQAPFDTFGSGTRLTVV.

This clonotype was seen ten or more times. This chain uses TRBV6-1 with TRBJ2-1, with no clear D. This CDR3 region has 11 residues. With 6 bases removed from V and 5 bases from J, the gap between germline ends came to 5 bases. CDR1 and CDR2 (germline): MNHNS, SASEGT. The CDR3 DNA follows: TGTGCCAGCAGACGACACAATGAGCAGTTCTTC. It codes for CASRRHNEQFF.

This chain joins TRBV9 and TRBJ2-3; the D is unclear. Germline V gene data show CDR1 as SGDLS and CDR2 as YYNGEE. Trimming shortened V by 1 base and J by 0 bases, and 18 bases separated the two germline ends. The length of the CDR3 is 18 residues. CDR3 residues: CASSVRAPTDLSTDTQYF. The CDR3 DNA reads TGTGCCAGCAGCGTAAGGGCCCCAACGGACCTGAGCACAGATACGCAGTATTTT.

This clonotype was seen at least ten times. The CDR3 DNA is TGTGCCAGCAGCGCCAGCGGGACTGTCGCCTACAATGAGCAGTTCTTC. It is translated as CASSASGTVAYNEQFF. The rearrangement uses TRBV11-3 and TRBJ2-1, with 7 bases aligning to TRBD2. Trimming took 5 bases from V and 2 from J; bases not matched to a gene: 9. This CDR3 has 16 amino acids. From germline, CDR1 is SGHNT and CDR2 YENEEA.

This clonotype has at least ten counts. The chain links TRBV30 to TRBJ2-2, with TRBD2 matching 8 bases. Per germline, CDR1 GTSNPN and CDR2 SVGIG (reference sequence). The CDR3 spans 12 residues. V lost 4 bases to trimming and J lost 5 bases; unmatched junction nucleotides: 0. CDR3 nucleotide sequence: TGTGCCTGGACGGGGGGGACCGGGGAGCTGTTTTTT. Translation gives CAWTGGTGELFF.

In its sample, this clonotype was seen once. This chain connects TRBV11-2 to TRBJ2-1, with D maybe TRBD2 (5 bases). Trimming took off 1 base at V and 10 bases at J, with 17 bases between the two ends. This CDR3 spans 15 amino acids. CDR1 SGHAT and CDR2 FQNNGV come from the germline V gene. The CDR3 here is CASSLVVGVKHEQFF. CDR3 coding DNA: TGTGCCAGCAGCTTAGTGGTGGGAGTGAAACACGAGCAGTTCTTC.

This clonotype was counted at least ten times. CDR3 in amino acids: CASSFRGPKNIQYF. The CDR3 region has the DNA TGTGCCAGCAGTTTTCGGGGCCCCAAAAACATTCAGTACTTC. The V call is TRBV27, the J call TRBJ2-4; D is perhaps TRBD1 or TRBD2 (5 bases each). Trimming removed 3 bases at V and 2 bases at J, with 8 bases between. Germline V lookup: CDR1 MNHEY, CDR2 SMNVEV (reference sequence). This CDR3 is built from 14 residues.

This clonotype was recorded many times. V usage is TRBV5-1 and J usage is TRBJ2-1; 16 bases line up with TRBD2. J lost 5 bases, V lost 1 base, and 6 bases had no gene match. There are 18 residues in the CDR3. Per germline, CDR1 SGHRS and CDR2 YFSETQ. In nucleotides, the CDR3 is TGCGCCAGCAGCTTGCCGCCGGGACTAGCGGGAGGGAACAATGAGCAGTTCTTC. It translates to CASSLPPGLAGGNNEQFF.

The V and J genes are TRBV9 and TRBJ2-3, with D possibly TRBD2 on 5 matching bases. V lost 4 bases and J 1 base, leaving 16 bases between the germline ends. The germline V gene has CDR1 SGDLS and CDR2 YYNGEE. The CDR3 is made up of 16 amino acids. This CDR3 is CASSRNGGWGTDTQYF. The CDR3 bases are TGTGCCAGCAGCAGGAACGGCGGGTGGGGCACAGATACGCAGTATTTT.

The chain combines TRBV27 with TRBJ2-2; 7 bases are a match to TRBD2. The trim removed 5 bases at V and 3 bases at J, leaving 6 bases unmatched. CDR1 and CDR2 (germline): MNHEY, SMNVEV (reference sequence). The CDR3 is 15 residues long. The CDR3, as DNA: TGTGCCAGCAGTGAAAGCGGGAAGTACACCGGGGAGCTGTTTTTT. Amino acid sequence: CASSESGKYTGELFF.

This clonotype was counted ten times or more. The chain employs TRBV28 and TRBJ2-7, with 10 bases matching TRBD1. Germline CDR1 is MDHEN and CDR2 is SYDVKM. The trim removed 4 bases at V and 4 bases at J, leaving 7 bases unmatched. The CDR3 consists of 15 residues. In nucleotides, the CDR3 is TGTGCCAGCAGTTCCTGGTGGACAGGGGGTTACGAGCAGTACTTC. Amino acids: CASSSWWTGGYEQYF.

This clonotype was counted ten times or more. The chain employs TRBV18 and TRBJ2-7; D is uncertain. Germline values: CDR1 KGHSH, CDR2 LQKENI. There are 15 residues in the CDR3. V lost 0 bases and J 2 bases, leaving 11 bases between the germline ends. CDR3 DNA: TGTGCCAGCTCACCACCAGGTCCAAGACCCTACGAGCAGTACTTC. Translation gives CASSPPGPRPYEQYF. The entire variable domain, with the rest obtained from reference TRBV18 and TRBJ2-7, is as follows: NAGVMQNPRHLVRRRGQEARLRCSPMKGHSHVYWYRQLPEEGLKFMVYLQKENIIDESGMPKERFSAEFPKEGPSILRIQQVVRGDSAAYFCASSPPGPRPYEQYFGPGTRLTVT.

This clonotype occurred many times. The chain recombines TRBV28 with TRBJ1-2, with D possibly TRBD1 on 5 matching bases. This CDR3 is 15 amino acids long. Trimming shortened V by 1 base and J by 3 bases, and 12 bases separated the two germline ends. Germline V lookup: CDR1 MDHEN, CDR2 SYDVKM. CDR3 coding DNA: TGTGCCAGCAGTTTATTTCGGGACGGGGACTATGGCTACACCTTC. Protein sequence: CASSLFRDGDYGYTF.

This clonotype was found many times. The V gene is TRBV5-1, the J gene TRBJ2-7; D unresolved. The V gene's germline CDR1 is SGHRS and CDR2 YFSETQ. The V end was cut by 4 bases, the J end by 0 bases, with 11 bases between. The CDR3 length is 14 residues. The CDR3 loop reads CASSPTSISYEQYF. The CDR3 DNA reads TGCGCCAGCAGCCCGACCTCGATCTCCTACGAGCAGTACTTC.

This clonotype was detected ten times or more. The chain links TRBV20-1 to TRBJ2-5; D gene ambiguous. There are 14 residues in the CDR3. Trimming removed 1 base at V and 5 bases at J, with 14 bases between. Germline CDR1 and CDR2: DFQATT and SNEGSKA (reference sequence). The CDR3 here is CSARGANIGETQYF. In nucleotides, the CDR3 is TGCAGTGCTAGAGGGGCGAATATTGGGGAGACCCAGTACTTC.

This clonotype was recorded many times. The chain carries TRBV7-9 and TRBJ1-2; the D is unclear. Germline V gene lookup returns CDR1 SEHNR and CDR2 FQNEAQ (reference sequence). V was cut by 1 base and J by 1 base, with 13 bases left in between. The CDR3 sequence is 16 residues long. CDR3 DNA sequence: TGTGCCAGCAGCTTAGTCCTAGGACGGCTTAACTATGGCTACACCTTC. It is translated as CASSLVLGRLNYGYTF.

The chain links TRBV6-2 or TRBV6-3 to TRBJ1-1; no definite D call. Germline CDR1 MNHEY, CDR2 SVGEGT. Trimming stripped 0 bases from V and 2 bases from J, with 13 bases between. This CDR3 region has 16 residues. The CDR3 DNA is TGTGCCAGCAGTTACTCGAGTTTGGGTCGTAACACTGAAGCTTTCTTT. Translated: CASSYSSLGRNTEAFF.

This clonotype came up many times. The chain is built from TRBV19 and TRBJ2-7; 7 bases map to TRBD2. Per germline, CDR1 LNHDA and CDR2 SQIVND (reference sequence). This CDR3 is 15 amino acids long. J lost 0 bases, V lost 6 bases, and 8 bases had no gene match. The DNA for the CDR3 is TGTGCCAGTAGCCTCGGGGGGACTCGCTCCTACGAGCAGTACTTC. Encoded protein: CASSLGGTRSYEQYF.

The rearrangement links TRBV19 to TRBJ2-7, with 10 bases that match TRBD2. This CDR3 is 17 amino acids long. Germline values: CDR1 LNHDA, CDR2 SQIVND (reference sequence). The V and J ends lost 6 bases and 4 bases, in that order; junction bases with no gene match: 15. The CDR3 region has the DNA TGTGCCAGTAGAGGAGACGCAAGCGGGAGGGCACATTACGAGCAGTACTTC. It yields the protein CASRGDASGRAHYEQYF. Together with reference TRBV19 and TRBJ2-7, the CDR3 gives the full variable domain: DGGITQSPKYLFRKEGQNVTLSCEQNLNHDAMYWYRQDPGQGLRLIYYSQIVNDFQKGDIAEGYSVSREKKESFPLTVTSAQKNPTAFYLCASRGDASGRAHYEQYFGPGTRLTVT.

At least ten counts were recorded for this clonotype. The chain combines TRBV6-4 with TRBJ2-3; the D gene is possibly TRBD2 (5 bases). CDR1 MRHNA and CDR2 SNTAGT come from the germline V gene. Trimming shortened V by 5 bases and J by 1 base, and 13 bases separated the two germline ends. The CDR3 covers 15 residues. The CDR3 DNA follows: TGTGCCAGCAGTCGTCTAGCCGGAGGCACAGATACGCAGTATTTT. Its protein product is CASSRLAGGTDTQYF.

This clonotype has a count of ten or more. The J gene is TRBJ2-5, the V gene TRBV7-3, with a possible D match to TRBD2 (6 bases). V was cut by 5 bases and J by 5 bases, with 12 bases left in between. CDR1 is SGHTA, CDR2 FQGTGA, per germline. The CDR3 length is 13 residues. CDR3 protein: CASSEGRLETQYF. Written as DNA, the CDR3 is TGTGCCAGCAGCGAAGGGAGGTTGGAGACCCAGTACTTC.

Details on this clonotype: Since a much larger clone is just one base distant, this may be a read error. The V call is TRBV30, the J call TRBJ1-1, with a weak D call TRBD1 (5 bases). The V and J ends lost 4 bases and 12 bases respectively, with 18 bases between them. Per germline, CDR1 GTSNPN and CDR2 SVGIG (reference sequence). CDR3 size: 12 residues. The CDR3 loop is CAWTTARVSTFF. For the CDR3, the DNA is TGTGCCTGGACGACAGCGCGCGTGTCGACTTTCTTT.

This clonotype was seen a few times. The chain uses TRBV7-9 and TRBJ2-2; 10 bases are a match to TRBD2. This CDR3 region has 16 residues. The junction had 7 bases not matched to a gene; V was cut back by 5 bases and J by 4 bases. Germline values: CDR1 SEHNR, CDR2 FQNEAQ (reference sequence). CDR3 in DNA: TGTGCCAGCAGCACCCGGACTAGCGGAAGCACCGGGGAGCTGTTTTTT. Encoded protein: CASSTRTSGSTGELFF.

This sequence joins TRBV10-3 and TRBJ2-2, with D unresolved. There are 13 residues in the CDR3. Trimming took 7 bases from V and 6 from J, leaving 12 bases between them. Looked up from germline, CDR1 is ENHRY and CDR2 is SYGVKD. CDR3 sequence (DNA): TGTGCCATCAAGGAATACAACGCCGGGGAGCTGTTTTTT. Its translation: CAIKEYNAGELFF.

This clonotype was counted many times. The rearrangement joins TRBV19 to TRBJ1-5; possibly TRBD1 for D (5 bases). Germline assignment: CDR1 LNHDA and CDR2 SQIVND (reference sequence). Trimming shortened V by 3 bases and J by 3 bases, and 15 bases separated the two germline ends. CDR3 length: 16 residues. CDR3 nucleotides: TGTGCCAGTAGTATCCTCTCAAACAGGTACAATCAGCCCCAGCATTTT. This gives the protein CASSILSNRYNQPQHF.

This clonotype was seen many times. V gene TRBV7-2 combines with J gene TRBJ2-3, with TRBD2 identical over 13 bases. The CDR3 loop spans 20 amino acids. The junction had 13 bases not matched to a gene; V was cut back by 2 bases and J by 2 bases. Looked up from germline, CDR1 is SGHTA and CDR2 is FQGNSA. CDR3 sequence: CASSLTGGTGLAGPTDTQYF. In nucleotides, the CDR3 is TGTGCCAGCAGCTTAACAGGGGGTACGGGACTAGCGGGGCCCACAGATACGCAGTATTTT. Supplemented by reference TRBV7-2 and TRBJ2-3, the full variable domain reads GAGVSQSPSNKVTEKGKDVELRCDPISGHTALYWYRQSLGQGLEFLIYFQGNSAPDKSGLPSDRFSAERTGGSVSTLTIQRTQQEDSAVYLCASSLTGGTGLAGPTDTQYFGPGTRLTVL.

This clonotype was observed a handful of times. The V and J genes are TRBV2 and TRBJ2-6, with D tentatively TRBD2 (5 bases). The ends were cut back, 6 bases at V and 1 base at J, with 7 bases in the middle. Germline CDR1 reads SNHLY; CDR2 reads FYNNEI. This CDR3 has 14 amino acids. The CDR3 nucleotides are TGTGCCAGCAGGGGAGTTTCTGGGGCCAACGTCCTGACTTTC. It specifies CASRGVSGANVLTF. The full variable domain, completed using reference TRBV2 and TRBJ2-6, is EPEVTQTPSHQVTQMGQEVILRCVPISNHLYFYWYRQILGQKVEFLVSFYNNEISEKSEIFDDQFSVERPDGSNFTLKIRSTKLEDSAMYFCASRGVSGANVLTFGAGSRLTVL.